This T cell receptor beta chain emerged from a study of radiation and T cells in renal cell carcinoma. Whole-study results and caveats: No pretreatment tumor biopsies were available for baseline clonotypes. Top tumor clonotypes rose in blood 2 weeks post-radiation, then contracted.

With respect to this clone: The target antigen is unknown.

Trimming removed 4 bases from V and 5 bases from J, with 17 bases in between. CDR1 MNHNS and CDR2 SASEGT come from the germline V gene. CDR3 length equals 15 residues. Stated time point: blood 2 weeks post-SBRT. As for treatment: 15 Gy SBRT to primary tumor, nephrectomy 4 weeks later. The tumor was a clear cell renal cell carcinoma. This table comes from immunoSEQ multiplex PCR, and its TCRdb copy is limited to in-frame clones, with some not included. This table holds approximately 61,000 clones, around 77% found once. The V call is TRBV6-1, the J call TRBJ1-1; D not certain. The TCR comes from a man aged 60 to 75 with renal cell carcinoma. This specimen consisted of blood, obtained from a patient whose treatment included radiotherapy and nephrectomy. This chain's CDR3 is CASSVAGLLETEAFF. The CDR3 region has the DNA TGTGCCAGCAGTGTAGCCGGACTCCTAGAGACTGAAGCTTTCTTT.